This is a list of T cell receptor beta chains from one sample in a study of T cell responses to AZD1222 COVID-19 vaccine. Repertoires were generated with immunoSEQ multiplex PCR, while TCRdb's copy carries only in-frame clones and drops some. The data hold 90,000 to 120,000 clones, with nearly 90% observed a single time. The sequencing used peripheral blood, collected 28 days after the second AZD1222 dose. These receptors were collected from an adult who received the AZD1222 COVID-19 vaccine. The CDR3 runs from the conserved cysteine through the conserved F or W. D genes are given only for firm matches. Some rows mark clone size as missing; the rest say once, few, many or name a class of expanded clone.

V,J,size,D,DNA,CDR3
TRBV4-1,TRBJ1-4,NA,TRBD1,TGCGCCAGCAGCCAAGATAGGGGACAGGTTAATGAAAAACTGTTTTTT,CASSQDRGQVNEKLFF
TRBV5-1,TRBJ2-7,NA,NA,TGCGCCAGCAGCTTGGCCGGGGGTACCCACGAGCAGTACTTC,CASSLAGGTHEQYF
TRBV4-1,TRBJ1-5,NA,NA,TGCGCCAGCAGCCAAGTCCCCGGTTGGCAGCCCCAGCATTTT,CASSQVPGWQPQHF
TRBV15,TRBJ2-7,NA,NA,TGTGCCACCAGCAGAGACAGTGAACCCTATCGGGAGCAGTACTTC,CATSRDSEPYREQYF
TRBV5-1,TRBJ2-3,NA,TRBD1,TGCGCCAGCAGCTCCGGACAGGGCACAGATACGCAGTATTTT,CASSSGQGTDTQYF
TRBV5-6,TRBJ2-5,NA,NA,TGTGCCAGCAGCCCGGACGGTCAAGAGACCCAGTACTTC,CASSPDGQETQYF
TRBV7-7,TRBJ2-5,NA,NA,TGTGCTAGCAGCCCGCGTCGGTCTGAGACCCAGTACTTC,CASSPRRSETQYF
TRBV19,TRBJ1-5,NA,NA,TGTGCCACTGCCGGACAGCTCAATCAGCCCCAGCATTTT,CATAGQLNQPQHF
TRBV19,TRBJ1-1,NA,NA,TGTGCCAGTAGCCCCACCAGGATGGGTGAAGCTTTCTTT,CASSPTRMGEAFF
TRBV4-3,TRBJ1-5,NA,TRBD1,TGCGCCAGCAGCCAATCAACCCTCGCCGGGACAGGTCGCAATCAGCCCCAGCATTTT,CASSQSTLAGTGRNQPQHF
TRBV12-3/TRBV12-4,TRBJ1-2,NA,NA,TGTGCCAGCAGTCCACAGGGAAACTATGGCTACACCTTC,CASSPQGNYGYTF
TRBV4-3,TRBJ1-2,NA,TRBD1,TGCGCCAGCAGCATCACAGGGGGCGTCTATGGCTACACCTTC,CASSITGGVYGYTF
TRBV15,TRBJ2-1,NA,NA,TGTGCCACCAGCAGAGATCGTGGGTTCGGGGACTACAATGAGCAGTTCTTC,CATSRDRGFGDYNEQFF
TRBV19,TRBJ1-4,NA,NA,TGTGCCAGTAGTATCTCGCCCGGGCCCGAAAAACTGTTTTTT,CASSISPGPEKLFF
TRBV5-1,TRBJ2-2,NA,NA,TGCGCCAGCAGTTCCAACAGGGCAGCACGTGTCGGGGAGCTGTTTTTT,CASSSNRAARVGELFF
TRBV19,TRBJ1-2,NA,NA,TGTGCCAGTAGTATCGCGGGCTATGGCTACACCTTC,CASSIAGYGYTF
TRBV28,TRBJ2-1,once,TRBD2,TGTGCCAGCAGTCAGACTAGCGGGGGGAACGATGAGCAGTTCTTC,CASSQTSGGNDEQFF
TRBV7-6,TRBJ2-5,NA,NA,TGTGCCAGCAGCTTAGGGGGGGCCCTCCAAGAGACCCAGTACTTC,CASSLGGALQETQYF